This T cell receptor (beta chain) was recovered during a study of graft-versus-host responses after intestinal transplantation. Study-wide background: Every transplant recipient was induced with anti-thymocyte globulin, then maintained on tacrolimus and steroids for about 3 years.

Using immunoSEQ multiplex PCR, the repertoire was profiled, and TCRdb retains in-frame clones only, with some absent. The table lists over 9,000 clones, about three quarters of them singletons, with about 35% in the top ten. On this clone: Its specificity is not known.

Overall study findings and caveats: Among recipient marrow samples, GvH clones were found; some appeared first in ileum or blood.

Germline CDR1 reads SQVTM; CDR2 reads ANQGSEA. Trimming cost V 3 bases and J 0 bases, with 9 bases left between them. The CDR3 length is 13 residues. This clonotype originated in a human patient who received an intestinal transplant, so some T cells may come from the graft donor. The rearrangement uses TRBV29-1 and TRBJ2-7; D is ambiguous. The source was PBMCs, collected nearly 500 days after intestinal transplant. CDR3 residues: CSVEGLSSYEQYF. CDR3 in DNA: TGCAGCGTTGAGGGGTTAAGCTCCTACGAGCAGTACTTC.